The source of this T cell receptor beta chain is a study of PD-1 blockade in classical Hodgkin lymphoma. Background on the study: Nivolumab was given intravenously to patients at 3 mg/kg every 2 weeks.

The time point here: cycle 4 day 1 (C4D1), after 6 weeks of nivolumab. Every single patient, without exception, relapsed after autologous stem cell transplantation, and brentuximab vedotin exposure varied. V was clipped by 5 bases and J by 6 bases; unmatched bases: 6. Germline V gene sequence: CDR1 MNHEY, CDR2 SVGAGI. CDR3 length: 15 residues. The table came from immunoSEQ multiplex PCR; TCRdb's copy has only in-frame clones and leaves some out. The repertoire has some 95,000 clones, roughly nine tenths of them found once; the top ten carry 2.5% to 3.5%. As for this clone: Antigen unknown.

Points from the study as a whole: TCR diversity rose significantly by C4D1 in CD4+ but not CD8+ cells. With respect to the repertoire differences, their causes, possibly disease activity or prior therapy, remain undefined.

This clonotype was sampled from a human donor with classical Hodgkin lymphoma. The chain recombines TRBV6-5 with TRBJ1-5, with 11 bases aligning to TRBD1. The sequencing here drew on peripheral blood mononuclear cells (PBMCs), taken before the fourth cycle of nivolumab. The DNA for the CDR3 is TGTGCCAGCAGTGGCGGACAGGGGGCCACTCAGCCCCAGCATTTT. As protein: CASSGGQGATQPQHF.